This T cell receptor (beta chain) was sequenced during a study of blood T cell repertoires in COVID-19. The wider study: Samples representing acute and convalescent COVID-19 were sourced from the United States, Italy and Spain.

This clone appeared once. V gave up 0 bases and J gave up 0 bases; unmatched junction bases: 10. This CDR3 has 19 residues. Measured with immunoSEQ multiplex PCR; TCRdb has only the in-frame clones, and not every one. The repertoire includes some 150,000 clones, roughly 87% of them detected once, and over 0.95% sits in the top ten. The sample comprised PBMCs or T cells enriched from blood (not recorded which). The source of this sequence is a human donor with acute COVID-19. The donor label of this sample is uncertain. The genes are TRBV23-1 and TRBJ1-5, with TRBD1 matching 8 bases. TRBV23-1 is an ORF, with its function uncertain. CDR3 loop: CASSQSDGQGGNSNQPQHF. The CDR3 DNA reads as TGCGCCAGCAGTCAATCCGATGGACAGGGCGGGAATAGCAATCAGCCCCAGCATTTT.